The rows below give T cell receptor beta chains drawn from one sample of a study of cytomegalovirus exposure and HLA in healthy donors. Sequencing was performed with immunoSEQ multiplex PCR; in TCRdb, only in-frame clones are kept and a portion is missing. This repertoire shows over 150,000 clones, 75% found once; its top ten account for just under 5%. What was sequenced was PBMCs. Receptors were obtained from a male donor in good health and CMV-seronegative. CDR3s include the opening cysteine and the closing phenylalanine or tryptophan. Fields, in order: CDR3 DNA, CDR3 protein, clone size, D gene, J gene, V gene. A D gene is named only where the DNA matches it firmly. The size of a clone is reported for some rows only, either as once, few or many, or as a class for expanded clones.

DNA: TGTGCCAGCAGCTTATTGGTCGGGACTGGGGCCAACGTCCTGACTTTC; CDR3: CASSLLVGTGANVLTF; size: NA; D: NA; J: TRBJ2-6; V: TRBV7-2
DNA: TGTGCCACCTTCGGGGAGACCGGGGAGCTGTTTTTT; CDR3: CATFGETGELFF; size: NA; D: NA; J: TRBJ2-2; V: TRBV28
DNA: TGTGCCAGCAGCTCAGCGAGTGGGACTAGCGGGAGTCAAACGCAGTATTTT; CDR3: CASSSASGTSGSQTQYF; size: NA; D: TRBD2; J: TRBJ2-3; V: TRBV7-6
DNA: TGTGCCAGCAGCGTCCGGGACAGGACGGACCCCGGGGAGCTGTTTTTT; CDR3: CASSVRDRTDPGELFF; size: once; D: TRBD1; J: TRBJ2-2; V: TRBV13
DNA: TGTGCCAGCAGCCCGGGACTAGCATCGGCGGATGAGCAGTTCTTC; CDR3: CASSPGLASADEQFF; size: NA; D: TRBD2; J: TRBJ2-1; V: TRBV7-3
DNA: TGTGCCAGCAGCTTACTAGCGGGGGGGCAGGATACGCAGTATTTT; CDR3: CASSLLAGGQDTQYF; size: NA; D: TRBD2; J: TRBJ2-3; V: TRBV5-8
DNA: TGCGCCAGCAGCCCGTCACTAGCAGCCGGGGAGCTGTTTTTT; CDR3: CASSPSLAAGELFF; size: NA; D: NA; J: TRBJ2-2; V: TRBV5-1
DNA: TGCGCCAGCAGCCAAGAGTGGAGGGGGCCATACGAGCAGTACTTC; CDR3: CASSQEWRGPYEQYF; size: NA; D: NA; J: TRBJ2-7; V: TRBV4-3
DNA: TGTGCCACCGCGGCGATACTCAATCAGCCCCAGCATTTT; CDR3: CATAAILNQPQHF; size: NA; D: NA; J: TRBJ1-5; V: TRBV15
DNA: TGTGCCAGCAGCCAAGGAGCGGGTGATGAGCAGTTCTTC; CDR3: CASSQGAGDEQFF; size: NA; D: NA; J: TRBJ2-1; V: TRBV4-2
DNA: TGTGCCGAATACAGGGAGGGGGAGGTGCAGCCCCAGCATTTT; CDR3: CAEYREGEVQPQHF; size: NA; D: NA; J: TRBJ1-5; V: TRBV19
DNA: TGTGCCAGCAGTCCCGGGGGGGTAGGCTACACCTTC; CDR3: CASSPGGVGYTF; size: NA; D: NA; J: TRBJ1-2; V: TRBV28
DNA: TGTGCCAGCAGTGAGCCCCCGCCAGCTAACTATGGCTACACCTTC; CDR3: CASSEPPPANYGYTF; size: NA; D: NA; J: TRBJ1-2; V: TRBV2
DNA: TGTGCCAGCTCACCGACAGGGACTGGGGCCAACGTCCTGACTTTC; CDR3: CASSPTGTGANVLTF; size: NA; D: TRBD1; J: TRBJ2-6; V: TRBV18
DNA: TGTGCTAGTGGTTTGGGGGCGCAGGGCTACGAGCAGTACTTC; CDR3: CASGLGAQGYEQYF; size: NA; D: NA; J: TRBJ2-7; V: TRBV12-5
DNA: TGCAGCGTTGAATTGCGGGGGGACTCCTACAATGAGCAGTTCTTC; CDR3: CSVELRGDSYNEQFF; size: NA; D: TRBD2; J: TRBJ2-1; V: TRBV29-1
DNA: TGTGCCAGCAGCTTACGGGAGAGGAACACCGGGGAGCTGTTTTTT; CDR3: CASSLRERNTGELFF; size: few; D: NA; J: TRBJ2-2; V: TRBV7-2